This T cell receptor beta chain is from a study of T cells in Graves' hyperthyroidism and ophthalmopathy. RNA transcripts were the template for amplifying TCR beta CDR3 regions. HTBI primers were employed in a first-round RT-PCR of the TCR CDR3. TCRdb analysed the multiplex PCR reads with MiXCR anew, one entry per CDR3 protein. The sample includes approximately 600,000 distinct CDR3 sequences, less than 25% of them seen just once. The sample taken for sequencing was blood. The receptor was derived from a man aged 25-40 years with Graves' ophthalmopathy.

As DNA, the CDR3 is TGTGCCAGCAGCTTAGCGCCCGGGTCTGAAGCTTTCTTT. It specifies CASSLAPGSEAFF. This rearrangement joins TRBV7-2 to TRBJ1-1, with D uncertain. The ends were cut back, 0 bases at V and 6 bases at J, with 8 bases in the middle. This CDR3 is 13 amino acids long. Germline V lookup: CDR1 SGHTA, CDR2 FQGNSA.